A single sample is the source of the 2 T cell receptor beta chains below, sequenced in a study of OX40 agonist ivuxolimab in advanced cancers. The protocol was immunoSEQ multiplex PCR, while the TCRdb copy is restricted to in-frame clones and leaves out a portion. The sample includes 84,000 or so clones, about 88% of them seen just once. Sequenced material: CD4+ or CD8+ T cells sorted from blood, taken in a trial of the OX40 agonist ivuxolimab. These receptors all stem from an adult with an advanced solid tumor such as melanoma, head and neck, liver or kidney cancer.

V gene TRBV5-4 combines with J gene TRBJ2-1; no firm D call. Trimming pared 4 bases from V and 13 bases from J, leaving 15 bases between. Germline CDR1 SGHNT, CDR2 YYREEE (reference sequence). The CDR3 spans 12 residues. Here the CDR3 DNA reads TGTGCCAGCAGCACTCGACCGGGCCCTCAGTTCTTC. Protein sequence: CASSTRPGPQFF.

The V gene is TRBV11-2, the J gene TRBJ2-6; no firm D call. The CDR3 is made up of 14 amino acids. Deletions cut 4 bases from V and 13 bases from J, with 17 bases between. Looked up from germline, CDR1 is SGHAT and CDR2 is FQNNGV. In DNA, the CDR3 is TGTGCCAGCAGCTCCCCCCGACAAGGTGGAGTCCTGACTTTC. This gives the protein CASSSPRQGGVLTF.